Below are 14 T cell receptor beta chains sequenced from a single sample in a study of T cells in Graves' hyperthyroidism and ophthalmopathy. What was amplified from RNA transcripts were TCR beta CDR3 regions. The primer set for the first-round RT-PCR of the TCR CDR3 was HTBI. TCRdb passed the multiplex PCR reads through MiXCR, listing each CDR3 protein once. Of some 570,000 distinct CDR3 sequences in the sample, 17% were seen once. The sample taken for sequencing was blood. These receptors were obtained from a woman under 30 with Graves' ophthalmopathy.

This clonotype occurred many times. The chain carries TRBV30 and TRBJ2-2, with D possibly matching TRBD1 (5 bases). Germline assignment: CDR1 GTSNPN and CDR2 SVGIG (reference sequence). The CDR3 length is 15 residues. The V end was cut by 0 bases, the J end by 5 bases, with 13 bases between. The CDR3 bases are TGTGCCTGGAGTGTTGGCAGGGTGGAAACCGGGGAGCTGTTTTTT. It encodes CAWSVGRVETGELFF. Combining the CDR3 with reference TRBV30 and TRBJ2-2 gives the whole variable domain SQTIHQWPATLVQPVGSPLSLECTVEGTSNPNLYWYRQAAGRGLQLLFYSVGIGQISSEVPQNLSASRPQDRQFILSSKKLLLSDSGFYLCAWSVGRVETGELFFGEGSRLTVL.

This clonotype appeared a few times. This chain joins TRBV6-5 and TRBJ1-6; the D gene is possibly TRBD1 (6 bases). The CDR3 loop spans 18 amino acids. The germline V gene has CDR1 MNHEY and CDR2 SVGAGI. V was cut by 0 bases and J by 0 bases, with 12 bases left in between. The CDR3 sequence is CASSYSIEGGSYNSPLHF. The CDR3, as DNA: TGTGCCAGCAGTTACTCGATTGAAGGGGGCTCCTATAATTCACCCCTCCACTTT.

A remark on this clonotype: Given a much more abundant clone one base away, this may be a read error. The J gene is TRBJ1-2, the V gene TRBV28; unclear D gene. Per germline, CDR1 MDHEN and CDR2 SYDVKM. CDR3 length: 17 residues. The CDR3 bases are TGTACCAGCAGTTCCGTAAGATTGATGAAAGCTAACTATGGCTACACCTTC. It codes for CTSSSVRLMKANYGYTF.

The table lists this clonotype with many counts. The chain joins TRBV2 to TRBJ2-3; 7 bases align to TRBD1. The CDR3 extends over 13 amino acids. V lost 6 bases to trimming and J lost 5 bases; unmatched junction nucleotides: 5. Germline V gene lookup returns CDR1 SNHLY and CDR2 FYNNEI. The CDR3 nucleotides read TGTGCCAGCAGCAGACAGGGAAAAGATACGCAGTATTTT. Translated, it gives CASSRQGKDTQYF. The whole variable domain, remainder taken from reference TRBV2 and TRBJ2-3, is EPEVTQTPSHQVTQMGQEVILRCVPISNHLYFYWYRQILGQKVEFLVSFYNNEISEKSEIFDDQFSVERPDGSNFTLKIRSTKLEDSAMYFCASSRQGKDTQYFGPGTRLTVL.

This rearrangement joins TRBV28 to TRBJ1-6; the D is unclear. Germline CDR1 is MDHEN and CDR2 is SYDVKM. This CDR3 is 12 amino acids long. Trimming left V 4 bases short and J 7 bases short, with 5 bases between. CDR3 nucleotide sequence: TGTGCCAGCAGTTGGTTAAATTCACCCCTCCACTTT. Its protein is CASSWLNSPLHF. Drawing the rest from reference TRBV28 and TRBJ1-6, the complete variable domain is DVKVTQSSRYLVKRTGEKVFLECVQDMDHENMFWYRQDPGLGLRLIYFSYDVKMKEKGDIPEGYSVSREKKERFSLILESASTNQTSMYLCASSWLNSPLHFGNGTRLTVT.

Only a few counts were recorded for this clonotype. This chain connects TRBV19 to TRBJ1-1; D ambiguous. Trimming pared 2 bases from V and 4 bases from J, leaving 8 bases between. Germline CDR1 is LNHDA and CDR2 is SQIVND (reference sequence). The CDR3 sequence is 13 residues long. The CDR3 nucleotides are TGTGCCAGTAGTATAAAGGTGAGCACTGAAGCTTTCTTT. It translates to CASSIKVSTEAFF.

The CDR3, as DNA: TGTGCCTGGAGCCAGGGTTGGGACACTGAAGCTTTCTTT. It encodes CAWSQGWDTEAFF. The chain combines TRBV30 with TRBJ1-1, with D possibly TRBD1 on 5 matching bases. The V and J ends lost 3 bases and 3 bases respectively, with 11 bases between them. This CDR3 is built from 13 residues. Germline V gene lookup returns CDR1 GTSNPN and CDR2 SVGIG (reference sequence).

This chain uses TRBV7-8 with TRBJ2-1, with a tentative D call TRBD1 (6 bases). Looked up from germline, CDR1 is SGHVS and CDR2 is FQNEAQ. V lost 6 bases and J lost 0, with 12 bases in between. This CDR3 spans 15 amino acids. The CDR3 here is CASSPGQNSYNEQFF. CDR3 bases: TGTGCCAGCAGTCCCGGACAGAACTCCTACAATGAGCAGTTCTTC.

This clonotype showed up just a few times. The rearrangement uses TRBV4-3 and TRBJ1-6, with D unresolved. Germline-derived CDR1 and CDR2 are LGHNA and YSLEER. The CDR3 has 13 amino acids. The ends were cut back, 3 bases at V and 7 bases at J, with 7 bases in the middle. CDR3 nucleotides: TGCGCCAGCAGCCAGCGAAGGAATTCACCCCTCCACTTT. It specifies CASSQRRNSPLHF.

The table lists this clonotype with a few counts. The chain links TRBV6-5 to TRBJ2-3; perhaps TRBD1 as D (6 bases). Germline assignment: CDR1 MNHEY and CDR2 SVGAGI. This CDR3 comprises 14 residues. Trimming took 0 bases from V and 4 from J, leaving 8 bases between them. In DNA form, the CDR3 reads TGTGCCAGCAGTTACTCTCACAGGGCAGATACGCAGTATTTT. Its protein product is CASSYSHRADTQYF.

The chain carries TRBV7-2 and TRBJ2-3, with D possibly being TRBD2 (5 bases). The V gene's germline CDR1 is SGHTA and CDR2 FQGNSA. The V end was cut by 5 bases, the J end by 0 bases, with 15 bases between. The CDR3 spans 16 residues. CDR3: CASSARAVSSTDTQYF. CDR3 in DNA: TGTGCCAGCAGCGCCCGAGCGGTATCTAGCACAGATACGCAGTATTTT.

The sample holds many counts of this clonotype. The J gene is TRBJ2-2, the V gene TRBV20-1; 8 bases align to TRBD2. Germline V gene sequence: CDR1 DFQATT, CDR2 SNEGSKA (reference sequence). The junction had 14 bases not matched to a gene; V was cut back by 6 bases and J by 5 bases. There are 16 residues in the CDR3. The CDR3 loop is CSAPPPGTSGTGELFF. CDR3 sequence (DNA): TGCAGTGCGCCTCCCCCAGGGACTAGTGGGACCGGGGAGCTGTTTTTT.

The chain links TRBV7-2 to TRBJ2-3; TRBD2 matches at 9 bases. This CDR3 is 17 amino acids long. The junction had 7 bases not matched to a gene; V was cut back by 3 bases and J by 0 bases. Per germline, CDR1 SGHTA and CDR2 FQGNSA. The CDR3: CASSFSGRATSTDTQYF. In DNA form, the CDR3 reads TGTGCCAGCAGCTTTAGCGGGAGAGCTACTAGCACAGATACGCAGTATTTT.

V and J are TRBV5-1 and TRBJ2-5, with D possibly being TRBD2 (5 bases). Germline assignment: CDR1 SGHRS and CDR2 YFSETQ. V was cut by 6 bases and J by 2 bases, with 17 bases left in between. This CDR3 has 15 amino acids. CDR3 in amino acids: CASTSGRQRQETQYF. CDR3 sequence (DNA): TGCGCCAGCACCTCCGGCCGCCAGCGGCAAGAGACCCAGTACTTC.